Included here is one T cell receptor beta chain sequence, with context. Its antigen has not been determined. Nothing much larger sits one base from this clone, and base qualities are not available. Looking up the germline V gene yields CDR1 SQVTM and CDR2 ANQGSEA. V lost 2 bases and J lost 1 base; the stretch between them is 8 bases long. Measured from the cysteine to the phenylalanine, the CDR3 is 13 residues long. Just the 39-base CDR3 DNA is kept, in frame starting at base 1. The library was produced with 5' RACE. The sample was run on an Illumina HiSeq 2500. A second PCR of about 6 to 11 cycles was performed with a sample-barcoded 5' primer and a J-beta primer mix. A unique molecular identifier was introduced onto each TCR beta cDNA molecule by a template-switch 5' adaptor carrying 12 random nucleotides. Each sample yielded at least 3 million CDR3-containing paired-end reads. First-strand cDNA synthesis was performed from all RNA using the Mint cDNA synthesis kit, with priming by a TRBC-specific oligonucleotide. Following uracil-DNA glycosylase treatment, all cDNA underwent a first 18-cycle PCR with the universal primers M1SS and BC2_uni_R. In the original analysis: Normalization of each sample was performed by random selection of 1 million high-quality reads, each carrying a distinct molecular identifier. Reads with shared molecular identifiers were discarded instead of being binned into consensus sequences. MiTCR, set to a Q25 quality threshold and the strictest error-elimination algorithm, was used for CDR3 identification, clonotype clustering and error correction. A nonparametric unseen species model with Euler transformation was used to estimate a lower bound on total TCR beta diversity. TCRdb ran its own pipeline on the public reads, namely fastp trimming at Q25 and MiXCR clone calling, and kept in-frame beta chains. Under each unique CDR3 protein, matching rows form one entry showing the most common genes and DNA. TCRdb, rather than the study authors, made the V and J calls. The sample table shows 1.5 million to 2 million distinct CDR3 sequences, and about 49% are seen once. The top ten hold less than 2.5% of the sample.

The record originates from a study of blood T cells in healthy people across ages (dated by TCRdb to about 2015). Turning to the overall study: In model experiments, template switching captured roughly one uniquely barcoded TCR beta cDNA molecule for every two T cells. Age-related changes in TCR beta repertoire diversity were measured in the study by deep sequencing normalized with unique cDNA molecular identifiers. Four age groups were formed from the donors: young (average about 15 years), middle-aged (approximately 40), aged (about 62) and long-lived (approximately 80). Donors of different ages were randomly distributed across sequencing lanes to avoid experimental bias. For two donors (one aged 18 to 30 and one aged 80 or older), the study analyzed two additional independent replicas of 1 million unique cDNA reads from the same blood draw.

The donors were roughly 38 Caucasian individuals from Russia, aged roughly 6 to 90 years, who were systemically healthy. Each donor gave ten milliliters of peripheral blood, collected into EDTA-treated Vacutainer tubes. Ficoll-Paque density-gradient centrifugation was used to isolate PBMCs, with at least 6 million obtained per sample. Total RNA, at least 5.5 micrograms per sample, was extracted from PBMCs with Trizol reagent. For every donor, flow cytometry on a PBMC aliquot measured the percentage of naive CD45RAhigh/CD27high T cells. On the study overall, not on this receptor specifically: Donor CMV infection status was unknown, potentially confounding age-related changes in expanded clonotypes. Conclusive comparison of naive and antigen-experienced compartments was prevented by the profiling of bulk unsorted PBMCs. Observed TCR beta diversity per million T cells fell roughly linearly with age, and a significant reduction was already apparent by age about 43. The percentage of naive T cells measured by flow cytometry correlated strongly with observed TCR beta diversity. Compared with the aged group, the long-lived group had more naive CD4+ T cells, fewer expanded clones and increased TCR diversity, suggesting age selection. Estimates of total diversity based on one million sequenced T cells were considered lower bounds and underestimates.

The sequencing input was blood. This TCR derives from a woman in her thirties or forties in good health. The rearranged chain carries TRBV29-1 and TRBJ1-2; no D gene can be assigned with confidence. The nucleotides read TGCAGCGTTGAACCGAATTATAACTATGGCTACACCTTC. It is translated as CSVEPNYNYGYTF. The CDR3, completed at both ends by the reference TRBV29-1 and TRBJ1-2 genes, gives the full variable domain SAVISQKPSRDICQRGTSLTIQCQVDSQVTMMFWYRQQPGQSLTLIATANQGSEATYESGFVIDKFPISRPNLTFSTLTVSNMSPEDSSIYLCSVEPNYNYGYTFGSGTRLTVV.